This TCR beta chain came from a study of blood T cell repertoires in COVID-19. V dropped 4 bases and J dropped 5; count of bases not matched to a gene: 2. Per the germline V gene, CDR1 is SGHAT and CDR2 is FQNNGV. The CDR3 length is 14 residues. Method: immunoSEQ multiplex PCR; TCRdb's copy keeps in-frame clones and lacks some. The sample lists fewer than 300,000 clones; 84% were seen once. The clonotype comes from a human donor in a cohort sampled during active COVID-19. The V gene is TRBV11-2, the J gene TRBJ2-5; 12 bases align to TRBD2. The sequenced material came from peripheral blood. The CDR3 DNA sequence: TGTGCCAGCAGCTCTGGACTAGCGGGGGAGACCCAGTACTTC. This gives the protein CASSSGLAGETQYF.